This T cell receptor beta chain was documented in a study of Graves' ophthalmopathy and Graves' hyperthyroidism. Points from the study as a whole: Predictions made by the model for ophthalmopathy progression reached 65% to 71% sensitivity and almost 75% specificity.

This CDR3 spans 13 amino acids. Germline V lookup: CDR1 DFQATT, CDR2 SNEGSKA (reference sequence). With 1 base removed from V and 2 bases from J, the gap between germline ends came to 9 bases. Comment on this clonotype: The antigen is undetermined.

As the template, RNA transcripts were used to amplify TCR beta CDR3 regions. First-round RT-PCR relied on HTBI primers, and a second-round multiplex PCR came next. TCRdb fed the multiplex PCR reads into MiXCR, producing one record per CDR3 protein. The data show some 390,000 distinct CDR3 sequences, approximately 20% seen once. Sequencing used peripheral blood. The genes are TRBV20-1 and TRBJ2-7; D not certain. The origin of this receptor is a woman aged 18-29 years with Graves' ophthalmopathy. The CDR3 region is CSARGQQPYEQYF. The CDR3 DNA reads as TGCAGTGCTAGAGGGCAGCAACCCTACGAGCAGTACTTC.